Listed below are T cell receptor beta chains from one sample, sequenced in a study of read filtering for tumor transcriptome and immune sequencing. TCRdb itself ran the reads through MiXCR, one entry per CDR3 protein. Of about 58,000 distinct CDR3 sequences listed, 12% are singletons. Sequencing was carried out using a population of CD138-negative cells sorted from bone marrow. These receptors were obtained from a donor aged 40 or over with multiple myeloma. CDR3s include the opening cysteine and the closing phenylalanine or tryptophan. The D gene is left open where the match is weak. Where a row states a size, it is once, few, many or the class of an expanded clone; other rows omit it.

V gene	J gene	D gene	clone size	CDR3 DNA	CDR3 protein
TRBV7-2	TRBJ2-5	-	many	TGTGCCAGCAGCTTAACAGGTCGGACCCAGTACTTC	CASSLTGRTQYF
TRBV4-1	TRBJ2-1	TRBD1	many	TGCGCCAGCAGCCAGGGAACAGGGGGCATAAGTAGAAATGAGCAGTTCTTC	CASSQGTGGISRNEQFF
TRBV5-1	TRBJ2-5	-	many	TGCGCCAGCAGCCAAGCGGGAACAGGGCTAATTAATCAAGAGACCCAGTACTTC	CASSQAGTGLINQETQYF
TRBV19	TRBJ2-7	-	many	TGTGCCAGTAGTATAGCTCAATCGACAGGCCGCTACGAGCAGTACTTC	CASSIAQSTGRYEQYF
TRBV29-1	TRBJ2-5	-	many	TGCAGCGCGAGCCCGGGGGCCGGGGAGACCCAGTACTTC	CSASPGAGETQYF
TRBV7-9	TRBJ2-5	-	many	TGTGCCAGCAGTTGGACCGAAGAGACCCAGTACTTC	CASSWTEETQYF
TRBV7-6	TRBJ1-3	TRBD1	-	TGTGCCAGCAGCAATAGACAGGGCGAGGGAAACACCATATATTTT	CASSNRQGEGNTIYF
TRBV18	TRBJ1-1	-	many	TGTGCCAGCTCTCAACTATCAGGGGCAGGGGCGATGAACACTGAAGCTTTCTTT	CASSQLSGAGAMNTEAFF
TRBV6-5	TRBJ2-5	TRBD2	many	TGTGCCAGCAGTCGGACTGATCCTAGCGGGGGGGTCCAAGAGACCCAGTACTTC	CASSRTDPSGGVQETQYF
TRBV7-2	TRBJ1-5	TRBD1	many	TGTGCCAGCAGCGCACACAGGGGACTTCAGCCCCAGCATTTT	CASSAHRGLQPQHF
TRBV3-1	TRBJ2-5	TRBD1	many	TGTGCCAGCAGCTTTAGACAGGGGGACCAAGAGACCCAGTACTTC	CASSFRQGDQETQYF
TRBV20-1	TRBJ1-1	-	many	TGCAGTGCTAGAGTTGTACAGGGAGTCCCGAACACTGAAGCTTTCTTT	CSARVVQGVPNTEAFF
TRBV10-3	TRBJ2-1	-	many	TGTGCCATCAGTGAGGCGGGGACGGGTGTAGGTGAGCAGTTCTTC	CAISEAGTGVGEQFF
TRBV30	TRBJ1-1	-	many	TGTGCCTTAATGTCAGGGAGAGAGCGAACTGAAGCTTTCTTT	CALMSGRERTEAFF
TRBV20-1	TRBJ1-2	-	few	TGCAGTGCTAGCGAGACCATCGTTAACTATGGCTACACCTTC	CSASETIVNYGYTF
TRBV3-1	TRBJ1-1	-	many	TGTGCCAGCAGCCAAGCCCCGGGCCTGAACACTGAAGCTTTCTTT	CASSQAPGLNTEAFF
TRBV30	TRBJ2-1	-	many	TGTGCCTGGAAATCGGTGGGCAATGAGCAGTTCTTC	CAWKSVGNEQFF
TRBV7-9	TRBJ1-4	-	many	TGTGCCAGCGGAGGGGCGACTAATGAAAAACTGTTTTTT	CASGGATNEKLFF
TRBV28	TRBJ2-2	-	many	TGTGCCAGCAGTTTAAAAGGGTCGGGGACCGGGGAGCTGTTTTTT	CASSLKGSGTGELFF
TRBV5-1	TRBJ1-2	TRBD1	many	TGCGCCAGCAGCTTGGGAGACAGGGACTATGGCTACACCTTC	CASSLGDRDYGYTF
TRBV10-2	TRBJ2-5	-	many	TGCGCCAGCAGTGAGTCGCTGGAGACCCAGTACTTC	CASSESLETQYF
TRBV25-1	TRBJ1-6	-	few	TGTGCCAGCAGTGAGGACAAGGGGGTCAATCCACCCCTCCACTTT	CASSEDKGVNPPLHF
TRBV15	TRBJ1-5	-	many	TGTGCCACCAGCAGAGATCTCGGTCAGCCCCAGCATTTT	CATSRDLGQPQHF
TRBV6-4	TRBJ2-1	-	medium-sized	TGTGCCAGCAGTGTGGGTCGAGACAATGAGCAGTTCTTC	CASSVGRDNEQFF
TRBV7-2	TRBJ2-2	-	many	TGTGCCAGCAGCTTTGGGTCGGCGAACACCGGGGAGCTGTTTTTT	CASSFGSANTGELFF
TRBV7-9	TRBJ2-3	TRBD2	-	TGTGCCAGCAGCTCCGGGGTTAGCGGGGGCACAGATACGCAGTATTTT	CASSSGVSGGTDTQYF
TRBV9	TRBJ2-3	-	many	TGTGCCAGCAGCGTAGGGGCGGATACGCAGTATTTT	CASSVGADTQYF
TRBV28	TRBJ1-4	-	many	TGTGCCAGCAGTTTCCCACTGACGCGGGCGAGGGAAAAACTGTTTTTT	CASSFPLTRAREKLFF
TRBV5-4	TRBJ2-5	-	few	TGTGCCAGCACACCCCTGGCCGGGTTGGGTGAGACCCAGTACTTC	CASTPLAGLGETQYF
TRBV3-1	TRBJ1-4	-	many	TGTGCCAGCAAGGCCGTCAATGAAAAACTGTTTTTT	CASKAVNEKLFF
TRBV7-3	TRBJ2-1	-	-	TGTGCCAGCAGCGGGGGTCACGGGCAGCTCTTC	CASSGGHGQLF
TRBV20-1	TRBJ2-1	-	many	TGCAGTGCTAGAGATCCTTTCTGGGCAGATAAAAACAATGAGCAGTTCTTC	CSARDPFWADKNNEQFF
TRBV18	TRBJ1-1	-	many	TGTGCCAGCTCACCACGGGCAGGGGTGACTGAAGCTTTCTTT	CASSPRAGVTEAFF
TRBV28	TRBJ2-7	-	many	TGTGCCAGCAGTCCCGGCCGAGCGAGGGCCTACGAGCAGTACTTC	CASSPGRARAYEQYF
TRBV7-2	TRBJ2-7	TRBD2	-	TGTGCCATCCCGACTAGCCCGGGGATTCTGTACTTC	CAIPTSPGILYF
TRBV2	TRBJ1-1	-	many	TGTGCCAGCAGGGGGGGGGGCATCGCCACTGAAGCTTTCTTT	CASRGGGIATEAFF
TRBV30	TRBJ2-3	-	many	TGTGCCTGGAGTGTAGGTGATACAGATACGCAGTATTTT	CAWSVGDTDTQYF
TRBV5-1	TRBJ2-1	-	many	TGCGCCAGCAGCCGGGACGACGGGGTAGTCCATGAGCAGTTCTTC	CASSRDDGVVHEQFF
TRBV29-1	TRBJ2-5	-	many	TGCAGCGACACTACAGGGAAAGAGACCCAGTACTTC	CSDTTGKETQYF
TRBV6-5	TRBJ2-7	TRBD2	many	TGTGCCAGCACCCCCGGACTAGCGGGTGCCGAGCAGTACTTC	CASTPGLAGAEQYF
TRBV20-1	TRBJ1-4	-	many	TGCAGTGCTAGAGATAGAGGACCTTCAAATGAAAAACTGTTTTTT	CSARDRGPSNEKLFF
TRBV5-1	TRBJ2-7	-	many	TGCGCCAGCAGCACGGGACACTCCGGAGGGTACGAGCAGTACTTC	CASSTGHSGGYEQYF
TRBV15	TRBJ2-1	TRBD2	medium-sized	TGTGCCACCAGCGACGGTAGCGGGGACTACAATGAGCAGTTCTTC	CATSDGSGDYNEQFF
TRBV14	TRBJ2-3	TRBD2	many	TGTGCCAGCAGCCGAGGACTAGCGGGGAGCACAGATACGCAGTATTTT	CASSRGLAGSTDTQYF
TRBV20-1	TRBJ2-6	-	many	TGCAGTGCCCCGCGGGTGGAGGGGGCCAACGTCCTGACTTTC	CSAPRVEGANVLTF
TRBV10-1	TRBJ2-2	-	many	TGCGCCAGCAGTGCAGCGAACACCGGGGAGCTGTTTTTT	CASSAANTGELFF
TRBV11-1	TRBJ1-2	-	many	TGTGCCAGCAGCCGGGGTCGGGGTCGGCAGGGTGCGAATGGCTACACCTTC	CASSRGRGRQGANGYTF
TRBV15	TRBJ1-5	-	many	TGTGCCACCAGCAGAGATATTGGGGGGGAAGAGTATCAGCCCCAGCATTTT	CATSRDIGGEEYQPQHF
TRBV4-1	TRBJ2-7	TRBD1	many	TGCGCCAGCAGCCAAGAAGAGGGACAGGAATACTACGAGCAGTACTTC	CASSQEEGQEYYEQYF
TRBV7-2	TRBJ1-1	-	once	TGTGCCAGCAGCTTAAGCCCATCTGAAGCTTTCTTT	CASSLSPSEAFF
TRBV24-1	TRBJ2-3	-	many	TGTGCCACCAGTGATTTGCCGGGGTGGGAGTCCAGCACAGATACGCAGTATTTT	CATSDLPGWESSTDTQYF
TRBV28	TRBJ1-1	-	many	TGTGCCAGCAGTTCCGGGCTGGAAGCTTTCTTT	CASSSGLEAFF
TRBV6-5	TRBJ1-1	-	many	TGTGCCAGCAGTTATTCCAGGGACACTGAAGCTTTCTTT	CASSYSRDTEAFF